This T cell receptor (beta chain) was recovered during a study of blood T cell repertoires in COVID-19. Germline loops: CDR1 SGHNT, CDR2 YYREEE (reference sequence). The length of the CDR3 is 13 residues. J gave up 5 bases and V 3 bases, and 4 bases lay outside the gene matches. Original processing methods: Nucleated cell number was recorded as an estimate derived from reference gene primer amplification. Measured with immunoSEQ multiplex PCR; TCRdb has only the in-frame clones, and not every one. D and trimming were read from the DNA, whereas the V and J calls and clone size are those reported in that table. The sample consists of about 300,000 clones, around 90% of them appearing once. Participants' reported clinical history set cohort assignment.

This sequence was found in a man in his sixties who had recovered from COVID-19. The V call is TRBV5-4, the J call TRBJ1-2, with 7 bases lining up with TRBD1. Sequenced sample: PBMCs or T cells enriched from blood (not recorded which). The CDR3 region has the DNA TGTGCCAGCAGCTCTACAGGGGTTTATGGCTACACCTTC. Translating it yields CASSSTGVYGYTF.